The entry below describes one T cell receptor (beta chain). Both 60 Vbeta primers and 13 Jbeta primers went into the PCR. Data came from immunoSEQ multiplex PCR; TCRdb stores just in-frame clones and leaves some out. The sample yields around 170,000 clones, just under 80% seen once. This specimen comes from a study of cytomegalovirus exposure and HLA in healthy donors. Germline V gene sequence: CDR1 MNHNY, CDR2 SVGAGI (reference sequence). Trimming at V came to 6 bases and at J to 2 bases, leaving 9 bases not matched to a gene. The CDR3 runs 16 residues. The origin of this receptor is a woman between 25 and 40 years old in good health and CMV-seronegative. This sequence joins TRBV6-6 and TRBJ2-3; TRBD2 agrees at 9 bases. The material sequenced was PBMCs. The CDR3 protein is CASSPGSGGSTDTQYF. The CDR3 nucleotides are TGTGCCAGCAGCCCGGGGAGCGGGGGGTCCACAGATACGCAGTATTTT.